Listed below are T cell receptor beta chains from one sample, sequenced in a study of blood T cell repertoires in COVID-19. This table comes from immunoSEQ multiplex PCR, and its TCRdb copy is limited to in-frame clones, with some not included. The sample comprises 200,000 to 250,000 clones, around nine tenths of which are singletons, and around 1.5% rests with the top ten. The sample was peripheral blood. Receptors were obtained from a woman in her sixties or seventies who had recovered from COVID-19. Both conserved end residues are part of each CDR3. D genes are given only for firm matches.

d_call | v_call | cdr3_aa
TRBD1 | TRBV4-3 | CASGDSLDILPFF
NA | TRBV28 | CASTEGAYEQYF
NA | TRBV29-1 | CSVDQDGGSQETQYF
NA | TRBV2 | CASSFGRGNTGELFF
TRBD1 | TRBV5-1 | CASSPGDRANYGYTF
NA | TRBV7-3 | CASSLVGGSGNTIYF
TRBD1 | TRBV5-8 | CASSLEGQPYGYTF
TRBD1 | TRBV28 | CASSQLRGFPGELFF
NA | TRBV25-1 | CASSKTGQQNTEAFF
TRBD2 | TRBV4-1 | CASSQESTSGGAREQYF
TRBD1 | TRBV6-6 | CASSYQGAGRNQPQHF
NA | TRBV6-2/TRBV6-3 | CASSYSRDIGTQYF
TRBD1 | TRBV6-2/TRBV6-3 | CASSINGQGISYTF
NA | TRBV2 | CASLGQNHGYTF
NA | TRBV6-5 | CASSYAGGFTEAFF
NA | TRBV6-1 | CASSEEAGYQPQHF
TRBD2 | TRBV11-2 | CASSSSGGAPVGYF
NA | TRBV27 | CASSLFPWGGTNEKLFF
NA | TRBV12-3/TRBV12-4 | CASSLNEKLFF
NA | TRBV5-4 | CASSFTIRNSPLHF
TRBD1 | TRBV28 | CASSPQGAHPYGYTF
TRBD1 | TRBV18 | CASSPRTGGGNQPQHF
NA | TRBV19 | CASFSGHGGQPQHF
NA | TRBV2 | CASSEKSGLEQPQHF
TRBD2 | TRBV9 | CASSVTSGGTDTQYF
TRBD2 | TRBV27 | CASSSGGPGETQYF
TRBD1 | TRBV23-1 | CASSQSIPSSTGIQPQHF
NA | TRBV9 | CASSLNREPRTQYF
NA | TRBV10-3 | CAISGTRGTDTQYF
NA | TRBV18 | CASSPPSGRGANYGYTF
NA | TRBV4-2 | CASSQDEGGAPTGELFF
NA | TRBV5-1 | CASCVATNEKLFF